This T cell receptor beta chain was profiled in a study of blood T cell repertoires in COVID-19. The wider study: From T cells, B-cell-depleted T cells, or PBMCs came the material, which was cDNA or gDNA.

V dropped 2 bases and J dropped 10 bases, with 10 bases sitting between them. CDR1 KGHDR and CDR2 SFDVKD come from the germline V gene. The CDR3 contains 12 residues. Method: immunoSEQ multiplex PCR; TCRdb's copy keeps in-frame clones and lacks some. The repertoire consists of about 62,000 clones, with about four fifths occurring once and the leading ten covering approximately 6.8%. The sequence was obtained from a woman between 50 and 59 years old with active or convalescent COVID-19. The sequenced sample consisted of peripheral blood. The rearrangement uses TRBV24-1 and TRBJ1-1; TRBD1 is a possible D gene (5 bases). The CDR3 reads CATSDWGDAAFF. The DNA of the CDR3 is TGTGCCACCAGTGATTGGGGGGATGCAGCTTTCTTT.